One and the same sample provided the 26 T cell receptor beta chains below, sequenced in a study of shared T cell receptors in the human thymus. Some clones are missing from TCRdb's copy, which holds only in-frame ones; the method was immunoSEQ multiplex PCR. The profile shows over 350,000 clones, roughly 94% of them singletons. The sample was thymocytes. Receptors were obtained from a human donor.

V usage is TRBV7-5 and J usage is TRBJ2-7. TRBV7-5 is recorded as a pseudogene. This CDR3 has 11 amino acids. CDR3 bases: TGTGCCAGAAGCCCCGCCCCGGAGCAGTACTTC. As protein: CARSPAPEQYF.

The V gene is TRBV5-1, the J gene TRBJ1-1; 7 bases agree with TRBD1. Germline loops: CDR1 SGHRS, CDR2 YFSETQ. The V gene end was trimmed by 0 bases and the J gene end by 3 bases; junction bases not matched to a gene: 2. The CDR3 is 14 residues long. DNA for the CDR3: TGCGCCAGCAGCTTGGGACAGGGCCACACTGAAGCTTTCTTT. Amino acids: CASSLGQGHTEAFF.

The chain combines TRBV5-6 with TRBJ2-1; either TRBD1 or TRBD2 may fit D (6 bases each). This CDR3 has 14 residues. Germline CDR1 is SGHDT and CDR2 is YYEEEE. Deletions cut 7 bases from V and 5 bases from J, with 16 bases between. The CDR3 DNA reads as TGTGCCAGCGGGGGGCCCGGACTAAACAATGAGCAGTTCTTC. It specifies CASGGPGLNNEQFF.

The rearrangement joins TRBV19 to TRBJ1-2, with a tentative D call TRBD1 (6 bases). With 4 bases removed from V and 4 bases from J, the gap between germline ends came to 13 bases. The length of the CDR3 is 14 residues. From germline, CDR1 is LNHDA and CDR2 SQIVND (reference sequence). CDR3 amino acids: CASSTPGTSYGYTF. As DNA, the CDR3 is TGTGCCAGTAGTACCCCCGGGACATCCTATGGCTACACCTTC.

The chain carries TRBV28 and TRBJ1-4; D may be TRBD1 (5 bases). The V gene lost 7 bases and the J gene lost 4 bases, with 10 bases spanning the gap. CDR1 is MDHEN and CDR2 is SYDVKM in the germline V gene. CDR3 length: 13 amino acids. The CDR3 nucleotides are TGTGCCAGCACGACAGAAGATAATGAAAAACTGTTTTTT. It yields the protein CASTTEDNEKLFF.

The chain uses TRBV6-6 and TRBJ1-2; maybe TRBD1 (6 bases). Trimming shortened V by 7 bases and J by 10 bases, and 13 bases separated the two germline ends. The germline CDR1 and CDR2 sequences are MNHNY and SVGAGI (reference sequence). The CDR3 has 11 residues. As DNA, the CDR3 is TGTGCCAGCACGCTACAGGGCTCCTACACCTTC. The encoded protein is CASTLQGSYTF.

This clone showed up just a few times. The chain employs TRBV19 and TRBJ2-7; TRBD2 matches at 7 bases. Germline loops: CDR1 LNHDA, CDR2 SQIVND (reference sequence). The CDR3 extends over 14 amino acids. The V gene end was trimmed by 5 bases and the J gene end by 4 bases; junction bases not matched to a gene: 8. The DNA of the CDR3 is TGTGCCAGTAGTCCTGCGGGAGTCCCTTACGAGCAGTACTTC. Encoded protein: CASSPAGVPYEQYF.

This clone was seen only once. This chain connects TRBV6-5 to TRBJ2-7, with D perhaps being TRBD1 or TRBD2 (5 bases each). CDR1 and CDR2 (germline): MNHEY, SVGAGI. There are 14 residues in the CDR3. Trimming removed 6 bases at V and 1 base at J, with 13 bases between. In DNA form, the CDR3 reads TGTGCCAGCAGCTTTCGGGACCATTCCTACGAGCAGTACTTC. Translation: CASSFRDHSYEQYF.

The chain combines TRBV5-6 with TRBJ1-5; tentative D call: TRBD1 (5 bases). There are 16 residues in the CDR3. Per the germline V gene, CDR1 is SGHDT and CDR2 is YYEEEE. The germline V and J ends were trimmed by 0 bases and 2 bases, with 12 bases remaining between them. DNA for the CDR3: TGTGCCAGCAGCTTGGCGGCAGGGTTGGGCAATCAGCCCCAGCATTTT. This codes for CASSLAAGLGNQPQHF. The complete variable domain, with remaining parts taken from reference TRBV5-6 and TRBJ1-5, reads DAGVTQSPTHLIKTRGQQVTLRCSPKSGHDTVSWYQQALGQGPQFIFQYYEEEERQRGNFPDRFSGHQFPNYSSELNVNALLLGDSALYLCASSLAAGLGNQPQHFGDGTRLSIL.

As regards this clone: Germline is not matched at one junction end, which may reflect a read error. V usage is TRBV11-2 and J usage is TRBJ2-7, with 10 bases that match TRBD2. There are 13 residues in the CDR3. Looked up from germline, CDR1 is SGHAT and CDR2 is FQNNGV. CDR3 protein: CASSYTLHSGGWF. CDR3 in DNA: TGTGCCAGCAGCTACACCCTCCATAGCGGGGGGTGGTTC.

The chain carries TRBV6-5 and TRBJ2-7; D is possibly TRBD1 (6 bases). This CDR3 has 12 amino acids. From germline, CDR1 is MNHEY and CDR2 SVGAGI. V was pared by 0 bases and J by 7 bases, with 7 bases between. The CDR3 region is CASSYSGTEQYF. CDR3 nucleotides: TGTGCCAGCAGTTACTCGGGGACAGAGCAGTACTTC.

The gene calls are TRBV11-2 and TRBJ2-1, with 7 nucleotides matching TRBD1. After removal of 1 base from V and 4 bases from J, the junction contained 10 bases not matched to a gene. Germline CDR1 SGHAT, CDR2 FQNNGV. CDR3 length equals 17 residues. This chain's CDR3 is CASSLGGTANLYNEQFF. The CDR3 DNA sequence: TGTGCCAGCAGCTTAGGGGGGACAGCCAATCTATACAATGAGCAGTTCTTC.

J is TRBJ2-5 and V is TRBV11-2; D is perhaps TRBD1 (5 bases). The CDR3 is 14 amino acids. The germline CDR1 and CDR2 sequences are SGHAT and FQNNGV. V lost 2 bases and J 2 bases, leaving 9 bases between the germline ends. The CDR3: CASSLRQGQETQYF. DNA for the CDR3: TGTGCCAGCAGCTTAAGGCAGGGTCAAGAGACCCAGTACTTC.

This clone was observed a single time. This chain uses TRBV28 with TRBJ2-3; 10 positions match TRBD2. The CDR3 covers 17 residues. CDR1 and CDR2 (germline): MDHEN, SYDVKM. J gave up 1 base and V 4 bases, and 8 bases lay outside the gene matches. Written as DNA, the CDR3 is TGTGCCAGCAGTTCGATACTAGCGGGATTTTGCACAGATACGCAGTATTTT. Protein product: CASSSILAGFCTDTQYF.

For the CDR3, the DNA is TGTGCCAGCAGTGAAAGATCTTTCTCGGGACGTAACAATGAGCAGTTCTTC. This codes for CASSERSFSGRNNEQFF. This chain links TRBV2 with TRBJ2-1, with D perhaps assigned TRBD1 or TRBD2 (5 bases each). Per germline, CDR1 SNHLY and CDR2 FYNNEI. With 2 bases removed from V and 5 bases from J, the gap between germline ends came to 19 bases. This CDR3 spans 17 amino acids. The full variable domain, completed using reference TRBV2 and TRBJ2-1, is EPEVTQTPSHQVTQMGQEVILRCVPISNHLYFYWYRQILGQKVEFLVSFYNNEISEKSEIFDDQFSVERPDGSNFTLKIRSTKLEDSAMYFCASSERSFSGRNNEQFFGPGTRLTVL.

The chain recombines TRBV5-1 with TRBJ1-4; D unresolved. The CDR3 extends over 16 amino acids. Trimming removed 4 bases from V and 0 bases from J, with 13 bases in between. The V gene's germline CDR1 is SGHRS and CDR2 YFSETQ. CDR3: CASSPGRQPTNEKLFF. DNA for the CDR3: TGCGCCAGCAGCCCTGGACGGCAGCCAACTAATGAAAAACTGTTTTTT.

V gene TRBV6-1 combines with J gene TRBJ1-5; D is undetermined. Trimming pared 2 bases from V and 4 bases from J, leaving 6 bases between. The CDR3 contains 13 residues. Germline lookup yields CDR1 MNHNS and CDR2 SASEGT. CDR3 amino acids: CASSEKRNQPQHF. The CDR3, as DNA: TGTGCCAGCAGTGAAAAGAGGAATCAGCCCCAGCATTTT.

The V call is TRBV6-5, the J call TRBJ1-4; 10 nucleotides match TRBD1. J was trimmed by 6 bases and V by 6 bases; bases with no gene match: 4. Germline values: CDR1 MNHEY, CDR2 SVGAGI. The CDR3 spans 14 residues. The CDR3 DNA follows: TGTGCCAGCAGCCAGACAGGGGGCGATGAAAAACTGTTTTTT. It encodes CASSQTGGDEKLFF.

V gene TRBV10-3 combines with J gene TRBJ2-3, with TRBD1 as a possible D gene (6 bases). V was shortened by 3 bases and J by 3 bases, with 16 bases between the two germline ends. This CDR3 comprises 16 residues. Germline CDR1 and CDR2: ENHRY and SYGVKD. The CDR3 here is CAISDRDRSWTDTQYF. As DNA, the CDR3 is TGTGCCATCAGTGACCGAGACAGGTCGTGGACAGATACGCAGTATTTT.

This chain uses TRBV6-6 with TRBJ2-5, with D perhaps being TRBD1 or TRBD2 (7 bases each). The CDR3 totals 15 residues. Per the germline V gene, CDR1 is MNHNY and CDR2 is SVGAGI (reference sequence). Trimming took 6 bases from V and 3 from J, leaving 17 bases between them. CDR3 coding DNA: TGTGCCAGCAGCCAGGGGGAGGGGGCGAAAGAGACCCAGTACTTC. Encoded protein: CASSQGEGAKETQYF.

The chain joins TRBV27 to TRBJ2-7, with D perhaps matching TRBD2 (6 bases). CDR1 is MNHEY, CDR2 SMNVEV, per germline (reference sequence). The V gene lost 4 bases and the J gene lost 3 bases, with 10 bases spanning the gap. There are 13 residues in the CDR3. This CDR3 reads CASSCGKNYEQYF. CDR3 DNA sequence: TGTGCCAGCAGTTGCGGGAAAAACTACGAGCAGTACTTC.

This chain uses TRBV29-1 with TRBJ1-5; the D is unclear. The CDR3 spans 13 residues. Germline V lookup: CDR1 SQVTM, CDR2 ANQGSEA. The V gene lost 4 bases and the J gene lost 4 bases, with 11 bases spanning the gap. The CDR3 region has the DNA TGCAGCGTTGGAATCAGGCAGAATCAGCCCCAGCATTTT. It codes for CSVGIRQNQPQHF.

The chain uses TRBV7-3 and TRBJ2-3; TRBD2 matches at 8 bases. This CDR3 spans 19 amino acids. The junction had 14 bases not matched to a gene; V was cut back by 0 bases and J by 3 bases. Germline V gene sequence: CDR1 SGHTA, CDR2 FQGTGA. CDR3 nucleotides: TGTGCCAGCAGCTTAACGGGGTCCGGGAGGGCCGAGGGGACAGATACGCAGTATTTT. Its protein product is CASSLTGSGRAEGTDTQYF.

The chain employs TRBV6-4 and TRBJ2-1, with unresolved D. The CDR3 is made up of 15 amino acids. Trimming removed 6 bases at V and 0 bases at J, with 12 bases between. Germline V CDR1 and CDR2: MRHNA, SNTAGT. The CDR3 loop reads CASSASSLSYNEQFF. CDR3 in DNA: TGTGCCAGCAGCGCATCCAGCCTCTCCTACAATGAGCAGTTCTTC.

The chain recombines TRBV4-2 with TRBJ1-1, with TRBD1 matching 9 bases. The CDR3 has 16 amino acids. Germline V gives CDR1 LGHNA, CDR2 YNFKEQ. With 4 bases clipped from V and 1 base from J, the junction kept 7 bases outside the gene matches. DNA for the CDR3: TGTGCCAGCAGCCGTCCCCCGGGACAGGGGAACACTGAAGCTTTCTTT. Its translation: CASSRPPGQGNTEAFF.

The chain uses TRBV7-9 and TRBJ2-7, with D unresolved. Trimming took 10 bases from V and 2 from J, leaving 12 bases between them. CDR1 is SEHNR and CDR2 is FQNEAQ in the germline V gene (reference sequence). The CDR3 totals 12 residues. CDR3 sequence: CAILLITYEQYF. In DNA, the CDR3 is TGTGCCATCCTTCTAATCACCTACGAGCAGTACTTC.